The TCR beta chain under discussion was sequenced for a study of blood T cell repertoires in COVID-19. The CDR3 spans 19 residues. Germline values: CDR1 MNHEY, CDR2 SMNVEV (reference sequence). The V gene end was trimmed by 3 bases and the J gene end by 0 bases; junction bases not matched to a gene: 12. Libraries were prepared by immunoSEQ multiplex PCR; TCRdb keeps only in-frame clonotypes and omits some of them. The sample has 250,000 or so clones, over 75% seen once. Material: PBMCs or T cells enriched from blood (not recorded which). This sequence was found in a middle-aged man who had recovered from COVID-19. The chain joins TRBV27 to TRBJ2-1, with TRBD2 matching 9 bases. CDR3 in DNA: TGTGCCAGCAGTTTGAAAAGCGGGAGGCCTGCCAGCTCCTACAATGAGCAGTTCTTC. It translates to CASSLKSGRPASSYNEQFF.